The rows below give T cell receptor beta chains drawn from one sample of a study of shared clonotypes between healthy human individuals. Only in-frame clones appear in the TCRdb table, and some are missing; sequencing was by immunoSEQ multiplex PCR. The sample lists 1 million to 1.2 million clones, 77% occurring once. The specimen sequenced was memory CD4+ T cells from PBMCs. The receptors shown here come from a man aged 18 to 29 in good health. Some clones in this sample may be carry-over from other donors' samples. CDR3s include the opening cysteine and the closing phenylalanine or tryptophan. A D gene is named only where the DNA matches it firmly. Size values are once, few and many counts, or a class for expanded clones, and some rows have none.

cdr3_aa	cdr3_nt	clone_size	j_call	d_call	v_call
CASSQESLAEQFF	TGTGCCAGCAGCCAAGAATCGCTAGCGGAGCAGTTCTTC	once	TRBJ2-1	-	TRBV4-2
CASSQAPRVTHNEQFF	TGCGCCAGCAGCCAAGCCCCCAGGGTAACCCACAATGAGCAGTTCTTC	-	TRBJ2-1	-	TRBV4-1
CASSAGSRGQYF	TGCGCCAGCAGCGCCGGGAGCCGCGGGCAGTACTTC	-	TRBJ2-7	-	TRBV5-1
CSGTQGTPPDTQYF	TGCAGCGGGACTCAGGGGACCCCTCCCGATACGCAGTATTTT	-	TRBJ2-3	-	TRBV29-1
CASSLKDSRATEAFF	TGTGCCAGCAGCTTGAAGGACAGTCGAGCCACTGAAGCTTTCTTT	-	TRBJ1-1	-	TRBV5-6
CASSSLRGEQFF	TGTGCCAGCAGTTCCCTTAGGGGCGAGCAGTTCTTC	-	TRBJ2-1	-	TRBV28
CASSYRDSRYGYTF	TGTGCCAGCAGTTACAGAGACTCCCGTTATGGCTACACCTTC	-	TRBJ1-2	-	TRBV6-5
CTSSAQGRLETQYF	TGTACCAGCAGCGCCCAGGGGCGACTAGAGACCCAGTACTTC	once	TRBJ2-5	-	TRBV7-3
CASSVVGNNEQFF	TGTGCCAGCAGTGTGGTAGGGAACAATGAGCAGTTCTTC	-	TRBJ2-1	-	TRBV6-1
CASSPPSADTQYF	TGTGCCAGCTCACCACCATCGGCAGATACGCAGTATTTT	-	TRBJ2-3	-	TRBV18
CASSVVDRGTDTQYF	TGTGCCAGCAGCGTAGTCGACAGAGGCACAGATACGCAGTATTTT	few	TRBJ2-3	-	TRBV9
CASSYSGVRTAYEQYF	TGTGCCAGCAGTTACTCAGGGGTTAGGACAGCCTACGAGCAGTACTTC	-	TRBJ2-7	-	TRBV6-5
CASSRTGGSNTEAFF	TGTGCCAGCAGCCGAACAGGAGGGTCGAACACTGAAGCTTTCTTT	-	TRBJ1-1	-	TRBV11-3
CASSPASGRAGEQYF	TGTGCCAGCAGCCCGGCTAGCGGGAGGGCCGGCGAGCAGTACTTC	once	TRBJ2-7	TRBD2	TRBV7-2
CASSDGQGFSWETQYF	TGTGCCAGTAGCGACGGACAGGGGTTTTCTTGGGAGACCCAGTACTTC	-	TRBJ2-5	TRBD1	TRBV19
CASSESVGLTDTQYF	TGCGCCAGCAGTGAGTCAGTGGGGTTAACAGATACGCAGTATTTT	-	TRBJ2-3	-	TRBV10-1
CSIVQGSWVTADTQYF	TGCAGCATAGTGCAGGGGAGTTGGGTGACGGCAGATACGCAGTATTTT	-	TRBJ2-3	-	TRBV29-1
CASSLTGVGYTF	TGTGCCAGCAGCTTGACAGGGGTTGGCTACACCTTC	few	TRBJ1-2	TRBD1	TRBV5-6
CASSQTRSNEQFF	TGTGCCAGCAGCCAAACCCGTAGCAATGAGCAGTTCTTC	-	TRBJ2-1	-	TRBV9
CASSPRRAGFSIQYF	TGTGCCAGCAGCCCCCGGCGGGCGGGCTTTAGCATTCAGTACTTC	-	TRBJ2-4	-	TRBV5-6
CASRLSLIQPQHF	TGTGCCAGCAGGTTGTCGCTTATCCAGCCCCAGCATTTT	few	TRBJ1-5	-	TRBV28
CASSLGTSGRDEQYF	TGTGCCAGCAGCCTAGGGACTAGCGGGAGGGACGAGCAGTACTTC	-	TRBJ2-7	TRBD2	TRBV11-3
CARNHLAKNIQYF	TGTGCCAGGAACCATTTAGCCAAAAACATTCAGTACTTC	-	TRBJ2-4	-	TRBV19
CASSDALEQPQHF	TGCGCCAGCAGCGACGCGTTGGAGCAGCCCCAGCATTTT	-	TRBJ1-5	-	TRBV4-1
CASSRYRGGAWADEQFF	TGTGCCAGTAGTCGTTATAGGGGTGGGGCTTGGGCCGATGAGCAGTTCTTC	-	TRBJ2-1	-	TRBV19
CASSLSNQETQYF	TGTGCCAGCAGTCTTAGTAATCAAGAGACCCAGTACTTC	many	TRBJ2-5	-	TRBV2